A selection of T cell receptor beta chains follows, all from one sample in a study of radiotherapy plus CTLA-4 blockade in lung cancer. Sequencing was performed with immunoSEQ multiplex PCR; in TCRdb, only in-frame clones are kept and a portion is missing. The data show roughly 88,000 clones, 83% seen once. Sequencing used peripheral blood, obtained from a patient treated with radiotherapy plus ipilimumab. The source of these receptors is a human donor with non-small cell lung cancer who had stable disease on radiotherapy plus ipilimumab. The CDR3 runs from the conserved cysteine through the conserved F or W. A D gene is named only where the DNA matches it firmly. Only part of the rows carry a size: once, few, many, or a class if the clone is expanded.

CDR3 DNA	CDR3 protein	V gene	J gene	clone size	D gene
TGTGCCAGCAGCTTTACTAGCGGCAATGAGCAGTTCTTC	CASSFTSGNEQFF	TRBV7-9	TRBJ2-1	-	TRBD2
TGTGCCTGGAGTTCGACAGGGTTCTCGGGGGAGCAGTACTTC	CAWSSTGFSGEQYF	TRBV30	TRBJ2-7	-	TRBD1
TGTGCCAGCAGGGCGGGAGGCCTTGAGACCCAGTACTTC	CASRAGGLETQYF	TRBV6-1	TRBJ2-5	-	TRBD2
TGCGCCAGCAGCTTTTCTGGGACAGGGAGGGGCTCTGGGGCCAACGTCCTGACTTTC	CASSFSGTGRGSGANVLTF	TRBV10-2	TRBJ2-6	-	TRBD1
TGTGCCTGGAACGCGGGACAGGGCCAAAAACTGTTTTTT	CAWNAGQGQKLFF	TRBV30	TRBJ1-4	-	TRBD1
TGTGCCAGCTCACCGGGGGTAGAGACCCAGTACTTC	CASSPGVETQYF	TRBV18	TRBJ2-5	-	-
TGTGCCAGCAGCTTATCCGGGACTAGCTTTAATGAGCAGTTCTTC	CASSLSGTSFNEQFF	TRBV5-4	TRBJ2-1	-	TRBD2
TGTGCCAGCACCGAAGCCGGGACTTGGGATTACAATGAGCAGTTCTTC	CASTEAGTWDYNEQFF	TRBV6-6	TRBJ2-1	-	-
TGCAGCGCCGCGGCAGCCAGGGGGGAGACCCAGTACTTC	CSAAAARGETQYF	TRBV29-1	TRBJ2-5	-	TRBD1
TGTGCCAGTAGTATCTTGAGACAGGGGGCGGCCGGGACTAGCGGGAGAGATGAGCAGTTCTTC	CASSILRQGAAGTSGRDEQFF	TRBV19	TRBJ2-1	-	TRBD2
TGTGCAAGTCGCTTACTCGGACTAGCGGGAGCCCCGTGGGTAGGGTACAATGAGCAGTTCTTC	CASRLLGLAGAPWVGYNEQFF	TRBV12-2	TRBJ2-1	-	-
TGTGCCAGCAGTGAACGACAGGGAACTGAAGCTTTCTTT	CASSERQGTEAFF	TRBV6-1	TRBJ1-1	-	TRBD1
TGCGCCAGCAGCTTTACAGAGAACACTGAAGCTTTCTTT	CASSFTENTEAFF	TRBV5-1	TRBJ1-1	-	-
TGTGCCTGGAGTGTAGGCTTGGGCTACGAGCAGTACTTC	CAWSVGLGYEQYF	TRBV30	TRBJ2-7	-	-
TGTGCCAGCAGCCAATCGGGACTACACACAGATACGCAGTATTTT	CASSQSGLHTDTQYF	TRBV4-2	TRBJ2-3	-	TRBD2
TGTGCCAGTAGTCCCCGGCTCAGGGGAACGGGAAACACCATATATTTT	CASSPRLRGTGNTIYF	TRBV19	TRBJ1-3	-	-
TGTGCCAGTAGTGCCTTGAAACGGGGGGCGCGATCCTCTGGGGCCAACGTCCTGACTTTC	CASSALKRGARSSGANVLTF	TRBV19	TRBJ2-6	few	-
TGTGCCAGCAGCCTCAGCGGGAGGTCCTACGAGCAGTACTTC	CASSLSGRSYEQYF	TRBV9	TRBJ2-7	-	TRBD2
TGTGCCAGCTCACCACGGGAGGACTACGAGCAGTACTTC	CASSPREDYEQYF	TRBV18	TRBJ2-7	few	-
TGTGCCAGCAGCTTAGAGGGTAGCAATCAGCCCCAGCATTTT	CASSLEGSNQPQHF	TRBV7-9	TRBJ1-5	-	-
TGTGCCAGCAGTAAGGGGACGGATGAGCAGTTCTTC	CASSKGTDEQFF	TRBV6-6	TRBJ2-1	-	-
TGCGCCAGCAGCCTGCGACAGGGCTCCTACGAGCAGTACTTC	CASSLRQGSYEQYF	TRBV5-1	TRBJ2-7	-	TRBD1
TGTGCCAGCAGCTTAGACAACAGGGGTCGGGAGCAGTACTTC	CASSLDNRGREQYF	TRBV7-4	TRBJ2-7	few	TRBD1
TGCGCCAGCAGCGTCGGGACCGGAGTTTGGGACGAGCAGTACTTC	CASSVGTGVWDEQYF	TRBV5-1	TRBJ2-7	-	-
TGTGCCAGCAGCCCAACATCTCGGGGAACTGAAGCTTTCTTT	CASSPTSRGTEAFF	TRBV7-3	TRBJ1-1	few	-
TGTGCCAGATGGACAGTATATAATGAAAAACTGTTTTTT	CARWTVYNEKLFF	TRBV28	TRBJ1-4	-	-
TGTGCCAGCAGATTGACAGGGGGACACACCGGGGAGCTGTTTTTT	CASRLTGGHTGELFF	TRBV7-3	TRBJ2-2	few	TRBD1
TGTGCCAGCAGCTTAGGGGGCGGCGGAGGGGAGCTGTTTTTT	CASSLGGGGGELFF	TRBV7-2	TRBJ2-2	-	-
TGTGCCAGCAGCTTTACCGGGACACAAACGAACACCGGGGAGCTGTTTTTT	CASSFTGTQTNTGELFF	TRBV11-2	TRBJ2-2	few	-
TGCGCCAGCAGTGAACGGGGGGCCGGGTCAGATACGCAGTATTTT	CASSERGAGSDTQYF	TRBV10-1	TRBJ2-3	-	-
TGTGCCAGCAGACGACTAGCGGAAAATGAGCAGTTCTTC	CASRRLAENEQFF	TRBV11-2	TRBJ2-1	-	TRBD2
TGCAGCGTCCACTCGGGAAGGGGGGCGTACAATGAGCAGTTCTTC	CSVHSGRGAYNEQFF	TRBV29-1	TRBJ2-1	-	-
TGCGCCAGCCTCTTTCTGACCCACAATGAGCAGTTCTTC	CASLFLTHNEQFF	TRBV10-1	TRBJ2-1	-	-
TGTGCCAGCAGCCGTTACCGGGACTTTGACATTCAGTACTTC	CASSRYRDFDIQYF	TRBV5-6	TRBJ2-4	-	-
TGCAGCGTCGGGACTAGCGGGAGAGTAGATACGCAGTATTTT	CSVGTSGRVDTQYF	TRBV29-1	TRBJ2-3	-	TRBD2
TGCGCCAGCAGCTTGGGTAGGGTAAGGAACACTGAAGCTTTCTTT	CASSLGRVRNTEAFF	TRBV5-1	TRBJ1-1	-	-
TGCAGCGTCCTGGTGGGTCAGAGTGAAGCTTTCTTT	CSVLVGQSEAFF	TRBV29-1	TRBJ1-1	-	-
TGCGCCAGCAGTGAGTCATTACTAGCGGGGGGGATCTCCTACAATGAGCAGTTCTTC	CASSESLLAGGISYNEQFF	TRBV10-1	TRBJ2-1	-	TRBD2
TGTGCCAGCAGGACCGGGTCCACCTACGAGCAGTACTTC	CASRTGSTYEQYF	TRBV28	TRBJ2-7	-	-
TGTGCCAGCAGTTTGATCGCCTCCTATGGGGAGGCAGATACGCAGTATTTT	CASSLIASYGEADTQYF	TRBV28	TRBJ2-3	-	-
TGTGCCAGCACAAAGGACAGGACCACAGATACGCAGTATTTT	CASTKDRTTDTQYF	TRBV2	TRBJ2-3	-	TRBD1
TGTGCCAGCAGTTCTGGGTGGCATACGCAGTATTTT	CASSSGWHTQYF	TRBV28	TRBJ2-3	-	-
TGTGCCAGCAGCTTAGGAGCTACTGGGGCCAACGTCCTGACTTTC	CASSLGATGANVLTF	TRBV7-6	TRBJ2-6	-	-
TGTGCCAGCAGCGCCGGGACACCTGATACTAACTATGGCTACACCTTC	CASSAGTPDTNYGYTF	TRBV9	TRBJ1-2	-	-
TGCGCCAGCACCACAGGGGGCTTGAGGGATGAGCAGTTCTTC	CASTTGGLRDEQFF	TRBV5-1	TRBJ2-1	-	TRBD1
TGTGCCAGCAGCCAAGACAGCCGCACGGACAATGAGCAGTTCTTC	CASSQDSRTDNEQFF	TRBV14	TRBJ2-1	-	-
TGTGCCAGCAGCTCACGGGCTGCAGGCTATGGCTACACCTTC	CASSSRAAGYGYTF	TRBV5-4	TRBJ1-2	-	-
TGTGCCAGCAGCTTGGGGGCGAGGCTAGCGGTAGATACGCAGTATTTT	CASSLGARLAVDTQYF	TRBV5-5	TRBJ2-3	-	TRBD2
TGTGCCTGGAGTGGGGCGGGAGGCCGGGGCACCGGGGAGCTGTTTTTT	CAWSGAGGRGTGELFF	TRBV30	TRBJ2-2	-	TRBD2
TGCGCCAGCAGTGTGGCTTACGAGCAGTACTTC	CASSVAYEQYF	TRBV10-2	TRBJ2-7	few	-
TGTGCCAGCAGCGGGGACAGGGGGCCCACAGATACGCAGTATTTT	CASSGDRGPTDTQYF	TRBV9	TRBJ2-3	-	TRBD1
TGCGCCAGCAGCTTGGGGCGGACTAGCGGGCAGTTCCAAGAGACCCAGTACTTC	CASSLGRTSGQFQETQYF	TRBV5-1	TRBJ2-5	-	TRBD2
TGTGCCAGCAGTTTGACAGGGGGCGTCGAGACCCAGTACTTC	CASSLTGGVETQYF	TRBV27	TRBJ2-5	-	TRBD1
TGTGCCTGGAGTGCGGACAGGGAAATTGGCTACACCTTC	CAWSADREIGYTF	TRBV30	TRBJ1-2	-	TRBD1
TGTGCCAGCAGTACGTCCCGGGACCCTCTCTCCTACAATGAGCAGTTCTTC	CASSTSRDPLSYNEQFF	TRBV28	TRBJ2-1	-	-